This TCR beta chain was sequenced in a study of T-cell reconstitution after alpha-beta-depleted transplantation in children. In germline, CDR1 is SEHNR, CDR2 FQNEAQ (reference sequence). This CDR3 spans 13 amino acids. Trimming pared 9 bases from V and 1 base from J, leaving 9 bases between. Unique molecular identifiers tagged the TCRbeta library. TCRdb used MiXCR to reprocess the PCR reads, holding one entry per CDR3 protein. The sample carries approximately 520,000 distinct CDR3 sequences, 32% recorded once. This clonotype appeared a few times. The sample consisted of PBMCs from the stem cell graft donor, taken from the stem cell graft. This sequence originates from a human donor who donated a stem cell graft to a child with aplastic anemia. The chain is built from TRBV7-9 and TRBJ2-2; tentatively, D is TRBD1 (6 bases). CDR3 nucleotides: TGTGCCAGTGAGGGGGAGAACACCGGGGAGCTGTTTTTT. Translated: CASEGENTGELFF.